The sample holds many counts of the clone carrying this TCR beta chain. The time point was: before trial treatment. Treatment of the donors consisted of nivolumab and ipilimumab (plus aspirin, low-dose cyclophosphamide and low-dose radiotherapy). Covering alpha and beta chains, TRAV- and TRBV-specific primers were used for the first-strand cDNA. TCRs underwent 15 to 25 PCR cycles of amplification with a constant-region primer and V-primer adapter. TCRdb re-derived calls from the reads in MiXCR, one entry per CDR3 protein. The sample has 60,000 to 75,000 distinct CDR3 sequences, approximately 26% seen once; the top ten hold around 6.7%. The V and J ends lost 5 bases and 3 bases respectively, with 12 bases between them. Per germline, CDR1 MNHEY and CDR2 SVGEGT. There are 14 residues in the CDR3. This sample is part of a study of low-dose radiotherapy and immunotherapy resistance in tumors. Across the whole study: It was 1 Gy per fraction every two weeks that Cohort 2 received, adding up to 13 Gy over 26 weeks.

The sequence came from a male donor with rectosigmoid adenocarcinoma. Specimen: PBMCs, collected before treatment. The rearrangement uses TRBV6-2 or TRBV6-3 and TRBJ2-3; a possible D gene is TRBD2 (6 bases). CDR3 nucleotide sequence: TGTGCCAGCAGTCGGAGGGACTCAACAGATACGCAGTATTTT. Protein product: CASSRRDSTDTQYF.